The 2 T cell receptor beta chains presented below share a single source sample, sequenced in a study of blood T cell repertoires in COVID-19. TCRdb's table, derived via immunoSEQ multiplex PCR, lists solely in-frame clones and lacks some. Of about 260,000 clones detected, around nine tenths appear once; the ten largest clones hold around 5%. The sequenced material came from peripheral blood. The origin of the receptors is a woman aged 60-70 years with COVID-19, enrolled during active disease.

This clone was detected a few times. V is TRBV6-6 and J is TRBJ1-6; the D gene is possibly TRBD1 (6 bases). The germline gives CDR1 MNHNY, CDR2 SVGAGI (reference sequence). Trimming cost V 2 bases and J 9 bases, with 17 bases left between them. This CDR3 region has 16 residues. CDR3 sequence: CASSYPEGGFGSPLHF. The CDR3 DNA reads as TGTGCCAGCAGTTACCCGGAGGGGGGGTTTGGTTCACCCCTCCACTTT.

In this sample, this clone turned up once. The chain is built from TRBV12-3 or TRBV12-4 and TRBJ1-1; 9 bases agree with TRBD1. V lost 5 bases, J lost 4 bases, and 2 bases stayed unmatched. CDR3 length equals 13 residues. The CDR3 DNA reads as TGTGCCAGCAGTAAGACAGGGGGCACTGAAGCTTTCTTT. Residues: CASSKTGGTEAFF.